These T cell receptor beta chains were read from a single sample in a study of T-cell memory formation after mild COVID-19. TCRdb ran MiXCR on the 5' RACE reads and lists one entry per CDR3 protein. Seen here are some 120,000 distinct CDR3 sequences, approximately 5.9% observed once, and the top ten hold approximately 2%. The source material was PBMCs or a T cell subset sorted from them (not recorded which). The receptors derive from an adult woman who had mild COVID-19 (a few samples of this study predate the infection). Cell type and time point are not known. Each CDR3 is given with its conserved first and last residue. Fields, in order: V gene, clone size, D gene, J gene, CDR3 protein, CDR3 DNA. A D gene is named only where the DNA matches it firmly. Not all rows give a size; the values are once, few, many and, for expanded clones, a class.

v_call: TRBV5-5; clone_size: many; d_call: NA; j_call: TRBJ2-3; cdr3_aa: CASSLKQPTIDTQYF; cdr3_nt: TGTGCCAGCAGCCTGAAGCAGCCTACCATCGATACGCAGTATTTT
v_call: TRBV7-2; clone_size: few; d_call: TRBD2; j_call: TRBJ2-1; cdr3_aa: CASTATSGSLGHEQFF; cdr3_nt: TGTGCCAGCACCGCGACTAGCGGGAGTCTCGGGCATGAGCAGTTCTTC
v_call: TRBV7-8; clone_size: many; d_call: TRBD2; j_call: TRBJ2-3; cdr3_aa: CASSLPLAGGTDTQYF; cdr3_nt: TGTGCCAGCAGCTTACCCCTAGCGGGGGGCACAGATACGCAGTATTTT
v_call: TRBV24-1; clone_size: NA; d_call: TRBD2; j_call: TRBJ2-1; cdr3_aa: CATSDWRSGTSAHNEQFF; cdr3_nt: TGTGCCACCAGTGATTGGAGGTCCGGGACTAGTGCCCACAATGAGCAGTTCTTC
v_call: TRBV5-1; clone_size: many; d_call: NA; j_call: TRBJ1-2; cdr3_aa: CASSLDGALYGYTF; cdr3_nt: TGCGCCAGCAGCTTGGACGGAGCCCTCTATGGCTACACCTTC
v_call: TRBV7-2; clone_size: few; d_call: TRBD2; j_call: TRBJ2-5; cdr3_aa: CASSPGGIGETQYF; cdr3_nt: TGTGCCAGCAGCCCCGGGGGGATCGGTGAGACCCAGTACTTC
v_call: TRBV12-3/TRBV12-4; clone_size: many; d_call: TRBD1; j_call: TRBJ2-5; cdr3_aa: CASSFRDRDQETQYF; cdr3_nt: TGTGCCAGCAGTTTCCGGGACAGGGATCAAGAGACCCAGTACTTC
v_call: TRBV7-9; clone_size: NA; d_call: NA; j_call: TRBJ2-7; cdr3_aa: CASSPHPGVEEYF; cdr3_nt: TGTGCCAGCAGCCCTCACCCCGGGGTGGAGGAGTACTTC
v_call: TRBV11-3; clone_size: NA; d_call: NA; j_call: TRBJ2-3; cdr3_aa: CASSSHPPTGQGTDTQYF; cdr3_nt: TGTGCCAGCAGCTCGCACCCCCCGACAGGACAAGGGACAGATACGCAGTATTTT
v_call: TRBV4-2; clone_size: many; d_call: TRBD2; j_call: TRBJ2-3; cdr3_aa: CASSQDVAGQGTDTQYF; cdr3_nt: TGTGCCAGCAGCCAAGACGTAGCGGGCCAGGGAACAGATACGCAGTATTTT
v_call: TRBV11-2; clone_size: NA; d_call: NA; j_call: TRBJ2-1; cdr3_aa: CASTSSRNSYNEQFF; cdr3_nt: TGTGCCAGCACCTCGAGTAGGAACTCCTACAATGAGCAGTTCTTC
v_call: TRBV18; clone_size: few; d_call: NA; j_call: TRBJ1-4; cdr3_aa: CASSPPGGTNEKLFF; cdr3_nt: TGTGCCAGCTCACCACCGGGAGGAACTAATGAAAAACTGTTTTTT
v_call: TRBV7-2; clone_size: few; d_call: TRBD2; j_call: TRBJ2-7; cdr3_aa: CASSFVASGDEQYF; cdr3_nt: TGTGCCAGCAGCTTTGTAGCTAGCGGGGACGAGCAGTACTTC
v_call: TRBV5-5; clone_size: NA; d_call: NA; j_call: TRBJ2-3; cdr3_aa: CASSYSGLNTDTQYF; cdr3_nt: TGTGCCAGCAGTTATAGCGGCCTCAACACAGATACGCAGTATTTT
v_call: TRBV5-1; clone_size: many; d_call: TRBD1; j_call: TRBJ2-5; cdr3_aa: CASTPGQGGQETQYF; cdr3_nt: TGCGCCAGCACGCCGGGACAGGGGGGCCAAGAGACCCAGTACTTC
v_call: TRBV2; clone_size: NA; d_call: TRBD1; j_call: TRBJ2-5; cdr3_aa: CASGGQGARGGETQYF; cdr3_nt: TGTGCCAGCGGGGGCCAGGGGGCAAGGGGAGGAGAGACCCAGTACTTC
v_call: TRBV7-9; clone_size: few; d_call: NA; j_call: TRBJ2-1; cdr3_aa: CASSLAEPYNEQFF; cdr3_nt: TGTGCCAGCAGCTTGGCGGAACCATACAATGAGCAGTTCTTC
v_call: TRBV12-3/TRBV12-4; clone_size: few; d_call: NA; j_call: TRBJ1-2; cdr3_aa: CASSPTQGNRNGYTF; cdr3_nt: TGTGCCAGCAGCCCGACCCAGGGTAACAGGAATGGCTACACCTTC
v_call: TRBV12-3/TRBV12-4; clone_size: many; d_call: NA; j_call: TRBJ2-7; cdr3_aa: CASSPSGGVNEQYF; cdr3_nt: TGTGCCAGCAGCCCTTCCGGCGGGGTCAACGAGCAGTACTTC
v_call: TRBV7-2; clone_size: many; d_call: TRBD2; j_call: TRBJ2-3; cdr3_aa: CASSEGLAGRNTQYF; cdr3_nt: TGTGCCAGCAGCGAAGGACTAGCGGGACGGAATACGCAGTATTTT
v_call: TRBV19; clone_size: many; d_call: NA; j_call: TRBJ1-6; cdr3_aa: CAPVIGKASPLHF; cdr3_nt: TGTGCCCCCGTGATCGGGAAGGCGTCACCCCTCCACTTT
v_call: TRBV18; clone_size: few; d_call: NA; j_call: TRBJ1-6; cdr3_aa: CASSQDRNLVALHF; cdr3_nt: TGTGCCAGCTCCCAAGACAGGAATCTAGTCGCCCTCCACTTT
v_call: TRBV5-1; clone_size: few; d_call: NA; j_call: TRBJ1-1; cdr3_aa: CASSLSGGGTEAFF; cdr3_nt: TGCGCCAGCAGCTTGTCGGGGGGAGGAACTGAAGCTTTCTTT
v_call: TRBV7-9; clone_size: NA; d_call: TRBD1; j_call: TRBJ1-6; cdr3_aa: CASSLMDRVNSPLHF; cdr3_nt: TGTGCCAGCAGCCTAATGGACAGGGTCAATTCACCCCTCCACTTT
v_call: TRBV5-1; clone_size: NA; d_call: TRBD2; j_call: TRBJ2-1; cdr3_aa: CASSSLAGIYNEQFF; cdr3_nt: TGCGCCAGCAGCTCACTAGCGGGAATCTACAATGAGCAGTTCTTC
v_call: TRBV24-1; clone_size: many; d_call: NA; j_call: TRBJ2-1; cdr3_aa: CATSDSNEQFF; cdr3_nt: TGTGCCACCAGTGATAGCAATGAGCAGTTCTTC
v_call: TRBV20-1; clone_size: few; d_call: NA; j_call: TRBJ1-1; cdr3_aa: CSARDHGPGSTEAFF; cdr3_nt: TGCAGTGCTAGAGATCATGGACCAGGGTCCACTGAAGCTTTCTTT
v_call: TRBV10-3; clone_size: NA; d_call: TRBD1; j_call: TRBJ2-7; cdr3_aa: CAISPRTGRTYEQYF; cdr3_nt: TGTGCCATCAGTCCACGGACAGGGAGAACCTACGAGCAGTACTTC
v_call: TRBV7-2; clone_size: many; d_call: NA; j_call: TRBJ2-7; cdr3_aa: CASSPGSGRTSYEQYF; cdr3_nt: TGTGCCAGCAGCCCAGGGTCGGGACGGACCAGCTACGAGCAGTACTTC
v_call: TRBV5-1; clone_size: few; d_call: NA; j_call: TRBJ1-2; cdr3_aa: CASSPGPNYGYTF; cdr3_nt: TGCGCCAGCAGCCCGGGGCCTAACTATGGCTACACCTTC
v_call: TRBV18; clone_size: many; d_call: NA; j_call: TRBJ1-5; cdr3_aa: CASSPGGGQPQHF; cdr3_nt: TGTGCCAGCTCACCGGGGGGCGGTCAGCCCCAGCATTTT
v_call: TRBV4-2; clone_size: NA; d_call: TRBD2; j_call: TRBJ2-2; cdr3_aa: CASSLPSGGLNTGELFF; cdr3_nt: TGTGCCAGCAGCCTCCCTAGCGGGGGGCTGAACACCGGGGAGCTGTTTTTT
v_call: TRBV20-1; clone_size: few; d_call: TRBD2; j_call: TRBJ2-7; cdr3_aa: CSAARTSGSYEQYF; cdr3_nt: TGCAGTGCGGCGCGGACTAGCGGATCCTACGAGCAGTACTTC
v_call: TRBV4-1; clone_size: NA; d_call: NA; j_call: TRBJ1-6; cdr3_aa: CASSQDPQINSPLHF; cdr3_nt: TGCGCCAGCAGCCAAGATCCACAGATTAATTCACCCCTCCACTTT
v_call: TRBV10-3; clone_size: few; d_call: NA; j_call: TRBJ1-1; cdr3_aa: CAISETGLGTEAFF; cdr3_nt: TGTGCCATCAGTGAGACAGGTTTGGGCACTGAAGCTTTCTTT
v_call: TRBV19; clone_size: NA; d_call: NA; j_call: TRBJ1-1; cdr3_aa: CASMRQNTEAFF; cdr3_nt: TGTGCCAGTATGAGGCAGAACACTGAAGCTTTCTTT
v_call: TRBV4-2; clone_size: few; d_call: NA; j_call: TRBJ1-5; cdr3_aa: CASSQDIERPQHF; cdr3_nt: TGTGCCAGCAGCCAAGATATTGAGAGGCCCCAGCATTTT
v_call: TRBV7-6; clone_size: many; d_call: NA; j_call: TRBJ2-1; cdr3_aa: CASSLQSGGHNEQFF; cdr3_nt: TGTGCCAGCAGCTTACAATCGGGGGGCCACAATGAGCAGTTCTTC
v_call: TRBV4-1; clone_size: NA; d_call: TRBD1; j_call: TRBJ1-5; cdr3_aa: CASSPFTGGRGQPQHF; cdr3_nt: TGCGCCAGCAGCCCTTTTACAGGGGGCAGGGGTCAGCCCCAGCATTTT
v_call: TRBV7-9; clone_size: few; d_call: TRBD2; j_call: TRBJ2-5; cdr3_aa: CASSSDKGLAETQYF; cdr3_nt: TGTGCCAGCAGCTCAGATAAGGGACTAGCAGAGACCCAGTACTTC
v_call: TRBV6-5; clone_size: once; d_call: NA; j_call: TRBJ1-1; cdr3_aa: CASSNRNTEAFF; cdr3_nt: TGTGCCAGCAGTAACAGAAACACTGAAGCTTTCTTT
v_call: TRBV7-9; clone_size: many; d_call: NA; j_call: TRBJ2-7; cdr3_aa: CASSPQSGNEQYF; cdr3_nt: TGTGCCAGCAGCCCTCAGTCGGGGAATGAGCAGTACTTC
v_call: TRBV29-1; clone_size: few; d_call: NA; j_call: TRBJ2-3; cdr3_aa: CSVEKARATDTQYF; cdr3_nt: TGCAGCGTTGAAAAGGCTCGGGCCACAGATACGCAGTATTTT
v_call: TRBV6-5; clone_size: few; d_call: TRBD1; j_call: TRBJ1-4; cdr3_aa: CASSRGQGIKANEKLFF; cdr3_nt: TGTGCCAGCAGCCGGGGACAGGGGATTAAGGCTAATGAAAAACTGTTTTTT
v_call: TRBV7-8; clone_size: few; d_call: TRBD1; j_call: TRBJ2-7; cdr3_aa: CASSFGQGGVEQYF; cdr3_nt: TGTGCCAGCAGCTTCGGACAGGGGGGGGTCGAGCAGTACTTC
v_call: TRBV20-1; clone_size: few; d_call: NA; j_call: TRBJ2-4; cdr3_aa: CSATKGGENIQYF; cdr3_nt: TGCAGTGCTACTAAAGGGGGGGAAAACATTCAGTACTTC
v_call: TRBV18; clone_size: NA; d_call: TRBD2; j_call: TRBJ2-5; cdr3_aa: CASSPPNRLARETQYF; cdr3_nt: TGTGCCAGCTCACCACCAAACCGACTAGCCCGGGAGACCCAGTACTTC
v_call: TRBV23-1; clone_size: NA; d_call: NA; j_call: TRBJ2-5; cdr3_aa: CASSLETERGRETQYF; cdr3_nt: TGCGCCAGCAGTCTAGAGACAGAGCGAGGGAGGGAGACCCAGTACTTC
v_call: TRBV4-2; clone_size: many; d_call: NA; j_call: TRBJ2-7; cdr3_aa: CASSQDIADPYEQYF; cdr3_nt: TGTGCCAGCAGCCAAGATATAGCGGACCCCTACGAGCAGTACTTC
v_call: TRBV24-1; clone_size: NA; d_call: TRBD2; j_call: TRBJ2-1; cdr3_aa: CATSDHLGGGRSNEQFF; cdr3_nt: TGTGCCACCAGTGATCACCTGGGGGGGGGTCGTAGTAATGAGCAGTTCTTC
v_call: TRBV2; clone_size: NA; d_call: NA; j_call: TRBJ1-6; cdr3_aa: CASSPRNRAPLHF; cdr3_nt: TGTGCCAGCAGTCCTAGGAATAGGGCGCCCCTCCACTTT
v_call: TRBV5-1; clone_size: few; d_call: TRBD1; j_call: TRBJ2-3; cdr3_aa: CASESTGGTDTQYF; cdr3_nt: TGCGCCAGTGAGTCGACAGGGGGTACAGATACGCAGTATTTT